One and the same sample provided the 32 T cell receptor beta chains below, sequenced in a study of blood T cell repertoires in COVID-19. The assay was immunoSEQ multiplex PCR, and TCRdb's table has in-frame clones only and misses some. This sample has hundreds of thousands of clones; more than 85% occur once, and the top ten carry more than 4%. Material for sequencing was peripheral blood. The origin of the receptors is a woman under 40 with acute or convalescent COVID-19.

This chain uses TRBV7-3 with TRBJ1-1; 11 nucleotides align to TRBD1. This CDR3 spans 15 amino acids. The V and J ends lost 4 bases and 4 bases, in that order; junction bases with no gene match: 5. Germline V gene lookup returns CDR1 SGHTA and CDR2 FQGTGA. The CDR3 spells CASSWTGGASTEAFF. CDR3 in DNA: TGTGCCAGCAGCTGGACAGGGGGCGCCTCCACTGAAGCTTTCTTT.

This clone has just one count. The chain is built from TRBV2 and TRBJ1-2; D perhaps matches TRBD1 (5 bases). V was clipped by 1 base and J by 3 bases, with 12 bases between them. From germline, CDR1 is SNHLY and CDR2 FYNNEI. CDR3 length equals 15 residues. CDR3 amino acids: CASSEEPRAYYGYTF. The CDR3 DNA sequence: TGTGCCAGCAGTGAAGAGCCCAGGGCGTACTATGGCTACACCTTC.

The chain employs TRBV6-6 and TRBJ2-2, with D unclear. Per germline, CDR1 MNHNY and CDR2 SVGAGI (reference sequence). V lost 5 bases and J 5 bases, leaving 18 bases between the germline ends. CDR3 length equals 16 residues. The CDR3 nucleotides are TGTGCCAGCAGTAATGGGTTCAGAGGAGCAACCGGGGAGCTGTTTTTT. This gives the protein CASSNGFRGATGELFF.

About this clone: With only one base between it and a far larger clone, this is likely a read error. V usage is TRBV7-9 and J usage is TRBJ2-3; a weak D match, TRBD1 (6 bases). This CDR3 region has 14 residues. Germline V gene lookup returns CDR1 SEHNR and CDR2 FQNEAQ (reference sequence). V shed 0 bases and J shed 2 bases, with 6 bases lying between them. CDR3 sequence (DNA): TGTGCCAGCAGCTTAGCGGGGGCCACAGATACGCAGTATTTT. This translates into CASSLAGATDTQYF.

V and J are TRBV9 and TRBJ2-3; possible D gene TRBD2, 6 bases. Trimming took off 6 bases at V and 5 bases at J, with 13 bases between the two ends. The CDR3 has 13 residues. Looked up from germline, CDR1 is SGDLS and CDR2 is YYNGEE. The CDR3 is CASTRGRGDTQYF. The CDR3 coding sequence is TGTGCCAGCACAAGAGGGCGGGGAGATACGCAGTATTTT.

The chain is built from TRBV6-6 and TRBJ1-5, with a tentative D call TRBD1 (6 bases). Trimming removed 7 bases at V and 5 bases at J, with 21 bases between. The CDR3 extends over 16 amino acids. Germline CDR1 is MNHNY and CDR2 is SVGAGI (reference sequence). The CDR3 sequence is CASTLDGGASHQPQHF. The CDR3 DNA reads as TGTGCCAGCACCTTGGATGGGGGGGCCTCTCATCAGCCCCAGCATTTT.

The chain combines TRBV12-5 with TRBJ2-1, with 11 bases that match TRBD2. Unmatched junction bases numbered 14, after V lost 0 bases and J lost 10 bases. This CDR3 has 18 residues. The V gene's germline CDR1 is LGHNT and CDR2 FRNRAP. The CDR3 DNA reads TGTGCTAGTGGTTTGGTACTGGCTAGCGGGGGGCATATGAGCGAGCAGTTCTTC. Translation gives CASGLVLASGGHMSEQFF.

This chain connects TRBV30 to TRBJ2-3; weak D call: TRBD2 (7 bases). The CDR3 runs to 14 residues. Germline V lookup: CDR1 GTSNPN, CDR2 SVGIG (reference sequence). V lost 3 bases and J 7 bases, leaving 17 bases between the germline ends. The CDR3 sequence: CAWSGGGAEYTQYF. CDR3 DNA: TGTGCCTGGAGCGGTGGGGGGGCCGAATATACGCAGTATTTT.

This clone was picked up many times. The J gene is TRBJ1-2, the V gene TRBV11-2; D may be TRBD1 (5 bases). The CDR3 is 17 amino acids. Trimming removed 4 bases at V and 4 bases at J, with 22 bases between. The germline CDR1 and CDR2 sequences are SGHAT and FQNNGV. CDR3 bases: TGTGCCAGCAGCTCCATCCACCTGGGGCTCCGGCTCTATGGCTACACCTTC. Translating gives CASSSIHLGLRLYGYTF.

This sequence joins TRBV15 and TRBJ2-1; 9 bases map to TRBD2. Trimming cost V 6 bases and J 5 bases; bases outside gene matches: 5. CDR1 is LNHNV, CDR2 YYDKDF, per germline (reference sequence). This CDR3 contains 14 residues. The CDR3 spells CATSSQRGDNEQFF. DNA for the CDR3: TGTGCCACCAGTAGCCAGCGGGGGGACAATGAGCAGTTCTTC.

The chain uses TRBV5-1 and TRBJ1-1; 8 bases line up with TRBD1. The V segment lost 2 bases and the J segment 0 bases; nucleotides outside the gene matches: 6. CDR1 SGHRS and CDR2 YFSETQ come from the germline V gene. This CDR3 region has 16 residues. The CDR3, as DNA: TGCGCCAGCAGCTTAGGACAGGGAAGAATGAACACTGAAGCTTTCTTT. It codes for CASSLGQGRMNTEAFF.

The gene calls are TRBV2 and TRBJ2-3; tentatively, D is TRBD2 (6 bases). V was clipped by 0 bases and J by 8 bases, with 21 bases between them. Germline V gene data show CDR1 as SNHLY and CDR2 as FYNNEI. The CDR3 is 17 amino acids. CDR3 DNA: TGTGCCAGCAGTGAAGCGGAGGGGACCGACGTGCGGGGTACGCAGTATTTT. Translation: CASSEAEGTDVRGTQYF.

The chain recombines TRBV7-3 with TRBJ2-1; 7 bases are shared with TRBD2. After removal of 5 bases from V and 6 bases from J, the junction contained 4 bases not matched to a gene. Germline V CDR1 and CDR2: SGHTA, FQGTGA. The CDR3 consists of 13 residues. In DNA, the CDR3 is TGTGCCAGCAGCCCCACTAGCGCCAATGAGCAGTTCTTC. Translated, it gives CASSPTSANEQFF.

DNA for the CDR3: TGTGCCAGCAGCCGGACAGGAAGTACCTATGGCTACACCTTC. Translating it yields CASSRTGSTYGYTF. This rearrangement joins TRBV3-1 (or the pseudogene TRBV3-2) to TRBJ1-2; TRBD1 aligns across 7 bases. The CDR3 totals 14 residues. With 4 bases clipped from V and 4 bases from J, the junction kept 6 bases outside the gene matches. In germline, CDR1 is LGHDT, CDR2 YNNKEL (reference sequence).

The V gene is TRBV4-1, the J gene TRBJ2-7; the D gene is possibly TRBD1 (6 bases). V shed 3 bases and J shed 4 bases, with 10 bases lying between them. This CDR3 has 13 amino acids. CDR1 is MGHRA, CDR2 YSYEKL, per germline. As DNA, the CDR3 is TGCGCCAGCAGCCAGGTACAGGGTTACGAGCAGTACTTC. Residues: CASSQVQGYEQYF.

This chain connects TRBV5-5 to TRBJ1-4; possibly TRBD1 for D (6 bases). This CDR3 contains 15 residues. CDR1 and CDR2 from the germline V gene are SGHKS and YYEKEE (reference sequence). Between the trimmed V and J ends, which lost 2 bases and 8 bases, there was a span of 16 bases. Here the CDR3 reads CASSLFVRQVEKLFF. The DNA of the CDR3 is TGTGCCAGCAGCTTATTTGTGCGACAGGTCGAAAAACTGTTTTTT. The entire variable domain, with the rest obtained from reference TRBV5-5 and TRBJ1-4, is as follows: DAGVTQSPTHLIKTRGQQVTLRCSPISGHKSVSWYQQVLGQGPQFIFQYYEKEERGRGNFPDRFSARQFPNYSSELNVNALLLGDSALYLCASSLFVRQVEKLFFGSGTQLSVL.

The chain carries TRBV30 and TRBJ2-5, with D tentatively TRBD2 (6 bases). The V gene lost 3 bases and the J gene lost 5 bases, with 13 bases spanning the gap. In germline, CDR1 is GTSNPN, CDR2 SVGIG (reference sequence). This CDR3 is 13 amino acids long. Written as DNA, the CDR3 is TGTGCCTGGAGGGCGGGGTACAGGGAGACCCAGTACTTC. Amino acid sequence: CAWRAGYRETQYF.

The chain has TRBV2 and TRBJ2-2, with D unresolved. In germline, CDR1 is SNHLY, CDR2 FYNNEI. The CDR3 totals 14 residues. Trimming stripped 7 bases from V and 0 bases from J, with 9 bases between. CDR3 sequence: CASTLLANTGELFF. The CDR3 nucleotides read TGTGCCAGCACCCTGCTAGCGAACACCGGGGAGCTGTTTTTT.

The gene calls are TRBV12-3 or TRBV12-4 and TRBJ1-2; TRBD1 might be the D (6 bases). Trimming left V 3 bases short and J 7 bases short, with 6 bases between. The CDR3 loop spans 11 amino acids. In nucleotides, the CDR3 is TGTGCCAGCAGTTTGACAGGTGGCTACACCTTC. This codes for CASSLTGGYTF.

This chain links TRBV7-7 with TRBJ1-2; 9 bases align to TRBD1. CDR1 is SSHAT, CDR2 FNYEAQ, per germline (reference sequence). The CDR3 is made up of 16 amino acids. The J segment lost 4 bases and the V segment lost 5 bases, leaving 11 bases of the junction unmatched. The DNA for the CDR3 is TGTGCCAGCAGCCCTAGAGCCCGGGACAGGGTCTATGGCTACACCTTC. Translated: CASSPRARDRVYGYTF.

V is TRBV6-5 and J is TRBJ1-2; 9 nucleotides align to TRBD1. CDR1 is MNHEY and CDR2 is SVGAGI in the germline V gene. With 0 bases clipped from V and 8 bases from J, the junction kept 4 bases outside the gene matches. The CDR3 has 14 amino acids. The CDR3 nucleotides are TGTGCCAGCAGTTACTCGAGGACAGGGGCAGGCTACACCTTC. It specifies CASSYSRTGAGYTF.

The J gene is TRBJ1-1, the V gene TRBV7-9; a possible D gene is TRBD1 (6 bases). Per germline, CDR1 SEHNR and CDR2 FQNEAQ (reference sequence). Deletions cut 0 bases from V and 4 bases from J, with 9 bases between. The CDR3 is 14 residues long. The CDR3 bases are TGTGCCAGCAGCTTAGCGCGCAGGGGCACTGAAGCTTTCTTT. Amino acids: CASSLARRGTEAFF. Filled out from reference TRBV7-9 and TRBJ1-1, the complete variable domain reads DTGVSQNPRHKITKRGQNVTFRCDPISEHNRLYWYRQTLGQGPEFLTYFQNEAQLEKSRLLSDRFSAERPKGSFSTLEIQRTEQGDSAMYLCASSLARRGTEAFFGQGTRLTVV.

The V gene is TRBV7-2, the J gene TRBJ2-5, with D perhaps TRBD1 (5 bases). The germline CDR1 and CDR2 sequences are SGHTA and FQGNSA. The CDR3 runs 14 residues. Trimming took off 1 base at V and 9 bases at J, with 15 bases between the two ends. Here the CDR3 reads CASSLGGASVAQYF. The CDR3 nucleotides are TGTGCCAGCAGCTTAGGTGGGGCCTCGGTGGCCCAGTACTTC.

This chain links TRBV4-2 with TRBJ2-5; 7 nucleotides match TRBD1. CDR3 size: 15 residues. Trimming took 4 bases from V and 3 from J; bases not matched to a gene: 8. Germline V gene data show CDR1 as LGHNA and CDR2 as YNFKEQ. CDR3 bases: TGTGCCAGCAGCCCCCAACAGGGGTTCGAAGAGACCCAGTACTTC. Its translation is CASSPQQGFEETQYF.

This rearrangement joins TRBV28 to TRBJ1-5; a possible D gene is TRBD1 (5 bases). CDR1 is MDHEN and CDR2 is SYDVKM in the germline V gene. This CDR3 is built from 13 residues. Trimming shortened V by 5 bases and J by 6 bases, and 11 bases separated the two germline ends. CDR3 amino acids: CASSPLGVQPQHF. DNA of the CDR3: TGTGCCAGCAGTCCCCTAGGGGTTCAGCCCCAGCATTTT.

This chain links TRBV30 with TRBJ2-2; 7 nucleotides match TRBD2. The germline V gene has CDR1 GTSNPN and CDR2 SVGIG (reference sequence). The CDR3 has 15 amino acids. The V segment lost 2 bases and the J segment 5 bases; nucleotides outside the gene matches: 8. In DNA, the CDR3 is TGTGCCTGGAGTTATCCGGGGGGAGGGACCGGGGAGCTGTTTTTT. Its protein product is CAWSYPGGGTGELFF.

CDR3: CASRNTDRDTEAFF. In DNA, the CDR3 is TGTGCCAGCCGAAATACGGACAGGGACACTGAAGCTTTCTTT. The chain combines TRBV6-4 with TRBJ1-1; 8 bases align to TRBD1. The CDR3 totals 14 residues. The junction had 8 bases not matched to a gene; V was cut back by 8 bases and J by 3 bases. CDR1 is MRHNA and CDR2 is SNTAGT in the germline V gene.

The table lists this clone with a count of one. The V gene is TRBV28, the J gene TRBJ2-1; 11 nucleotides match TRBD2. The CDR3 is 17 amino acids. The V gene's germline CDR1 is MDHEN and CDR2 SYDVKM. V shed 3 bases and J 4 bases; nucleotides not matched to a gene: 8. The DNA of the CDR3 is TGTGCCAGCAGTTTCTGGCTAGCGGGGGGCACATACAATGAGCAGTTCTTC. It encodes CASSFWLAGGTYNEQFF.

This rearrangement joins TRBV19 to TRBJ2-1, with 7 bases matching TRBD1. V was clipped by 6 bases and J by 4 bases; unmatched bases: 12. The germline V gene has CDR1 LNHDA and CDR2 SQIVND (reference sequence). The CDR3 is made up of 16 amino acids. The CDR3 is CASRQGSNTIYNEQFF. DNA of the CDR3: TGTGCCAGTAGACAGGGGTCCAATACGATTTACAATGAGCAGTTCTTC.

The genes are TRBV6-5 and TRBJ2-7, with D possibly TRBD1 on 6 matching bases. The length of the CDR3 is 15 residues. The V and J ends lost 6 bases and 3 bases respectively, with 18 bases between them. Germline V gene data show CDR1 as MNHEY and CDR2 as SVGAGI. For the CDR3, the DNA is TGTGCCAGCAGAACCGACAGGCGAACAAACTACGAGCAGTACTTC. Translated: CASRTDRRTNYEQYF.

Notes on this clone: In the same sample, other DNA sequences code for this CDR3. The chain employs TRBV11-2 and TRBJ2-5; 8 bases are a match to TRBD1. The CDR3 is made up of 16 amino acids. V gave up 5 bases and J gave up 4 bases; unmatched junction bases: 12. CDR1 is SGHAT, CDR2 FQNNGV, per germline. This chain's CDR3 is CASSTRDRGRGETQYF. The CDR3 nucleotides read TGTGCCAGCAGCACCCGCGACAGGGGACGAGGAGAGACCCAGTACTTC.

V gene TRBV2 combines with J gene TRBJ2-2; a weak D match, TRBD2 (5 bases). The CDR3 covers 18 residues. V gave up 5 bases and J gave up 3 bases, with 22 bases separating them. CDR1 and CDR2 from the germline V gene are SNHLY and FYNNEI. The CDR3, as DNA: TGTGCCAGCAGTCGCCGCGGCTCGGAGGACGGTTACACCGGGGAGCTGTTTTTT. Translated: CASSRRGSEDGYTGELFF.